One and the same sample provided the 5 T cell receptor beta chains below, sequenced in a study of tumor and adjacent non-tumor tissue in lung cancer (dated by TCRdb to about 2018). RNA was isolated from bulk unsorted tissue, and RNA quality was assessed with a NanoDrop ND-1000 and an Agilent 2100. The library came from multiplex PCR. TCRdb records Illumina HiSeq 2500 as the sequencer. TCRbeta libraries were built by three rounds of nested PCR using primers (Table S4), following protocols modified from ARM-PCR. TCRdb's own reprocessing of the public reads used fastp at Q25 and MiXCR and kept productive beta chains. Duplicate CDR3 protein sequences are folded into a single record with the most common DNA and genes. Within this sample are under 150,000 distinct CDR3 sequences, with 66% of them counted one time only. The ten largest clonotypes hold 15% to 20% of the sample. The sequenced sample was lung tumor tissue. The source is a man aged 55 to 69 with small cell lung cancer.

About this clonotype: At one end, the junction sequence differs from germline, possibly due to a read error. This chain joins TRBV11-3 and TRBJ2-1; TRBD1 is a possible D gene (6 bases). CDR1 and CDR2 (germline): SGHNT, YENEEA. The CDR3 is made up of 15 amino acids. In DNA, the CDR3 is TGTGCCAGTAGCTCCCAGGGGACACTCTACAATGAGCAGTTCTTC. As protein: CASSSQGTLYNEQFF.

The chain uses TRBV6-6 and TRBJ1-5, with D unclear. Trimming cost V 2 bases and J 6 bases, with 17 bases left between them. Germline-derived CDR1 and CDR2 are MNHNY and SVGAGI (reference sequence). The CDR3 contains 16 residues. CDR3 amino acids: CASSYEVGFRGQPQHF. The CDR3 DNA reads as TGTGCCAGCAGTTACGAAGTGGGGTTTCGGGGTCAGCCCCAGCATTTT.

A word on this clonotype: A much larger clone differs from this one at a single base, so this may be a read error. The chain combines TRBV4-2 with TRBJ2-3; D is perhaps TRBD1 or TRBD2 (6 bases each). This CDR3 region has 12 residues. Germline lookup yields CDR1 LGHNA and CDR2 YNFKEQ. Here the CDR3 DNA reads TGTGCCAGCAGAGGGGGGAGTAATACGCAGTTTTTT. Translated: CASRGGSNTQFF.

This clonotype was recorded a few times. The CDR3 loop reads CASSPGQTYEQYF. Here the CDR3 DNA reads TGTGCCAGCTCACCGGGACAAACCTACGAGCAGTACTTC. The chain employs TRBV18 and TRBJ2-7, with D perhaps matching TRBD1 (6 bases). There are 13 residues in the CDR3. V lost 3 bases and J lost 2, with 8 bases in between. In germline, CDR1 is KGHSH, CDR2 LQKENI.

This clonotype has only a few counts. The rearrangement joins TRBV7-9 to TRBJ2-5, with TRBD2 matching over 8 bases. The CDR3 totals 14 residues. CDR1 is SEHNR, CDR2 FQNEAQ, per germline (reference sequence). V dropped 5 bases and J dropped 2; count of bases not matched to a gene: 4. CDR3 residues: CASSPGTSQETQYF. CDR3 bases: TGTGCCAGCAGCCCCGGGACTAGTCAAGAGACCCAGTACTTC.